This TCR beta chain was documented in a study of blood T cell repertoires in COVID-19 (TCRdb year 2020). Notes on the research overall: Samples covering the acute and convalescent phases of COVID-19 were provided by collaborators in the United States, Italy and Spain. The prospective study material was composed of cDNA or gDNA derived from T cells, B-cell-depleted T cells, or PBMCs. Deeply sampled blood TCRbeta repertoires from subjects exposed to, actively infected with, or recovered from COVID-19 were included in the dataset. The repertoires were released in a freely available public database intended as a resource for research on the immune response to SARS-CoV-2. Samples came from the ongoing ImmuneRACE study (first 160 participants) plus 1,254 subjects from 6 global collaborators. The sample metadata nearly always contained a de-identified subject ID, COVID-19 status, age in years and sex. Where available, HLA class I and class II types were taken from metadata supplied by the sample provider and were not determined by assay-based typing.

Trimming costs V 7 bases and J 2 bases, and their ends lie 13 bases apart. Via the germline V gene, CDR1 is SQVTM and CDR2 ANQGSEA. The CDR3 holds 13 amino acids from the cysteine to the phenylalanine. Only the CDR3 DNA is retained, 39 bases long and in frame from the first base. Broader findings and caveats from the paper: How much clinical and demographic metadata was included differed by source and by participant, and the metadata was provided uncurated.

With respect to this clone: What antigen it recognizes has not been identified. No per-base quality is available; no much larger clone lies one base away.

Each collaborating institution followed its own protocols to collect whole blood in K2EDTA tubes. For TCRbeta analysis, collaborators shipped samples in one of three forms: frozen whole blood, isolated PBMCs, or DNA extracted from either of those sample types. TCRbeta CDR3 regions were amplified from genomic DNA by means of the immunoSEQ Assay, a bias-controlled multiplex PCR. The source study handled its data this way. The number of nucleated cells in each sample was estimated from the amplification of reference gene primers within the assay. To quantify the absolute abundance of each unique TCRbeta CDR3 rearrangement, sequence reads were collapsed and filtered. Productive Simpson clonality was computed per sample as the square root of Simpson's diversity index over productive rearrangements. Imported from immuneACCESS, the table was reduced by TCRdb to in-frame sequences with V and J called. These copies leave out some clones; in studies compared against another copy, an unresolved V gene accounts for under half, and the cause of the remainder is not known. V, J and clone size reflect that table, while D and trimming were determined from the DNA. Present in this sample are about 84,000 clones, 90% to 95% of which were seen just once. Roughly 4.7% of the sample goes to the ten largest clones.

Material: peripheral blood. This TCR came from a human donor with active COVID-19. The donor label of this sample is uncertain. The rearrangement combines TRBV29-1 with TRBJ2-3; the D gene is perhaps TRBD1, on 5 matching bases. At the DNA level, the sequence is TGCAGCGAGATGACAGCTTACACAGATACGCAGTATTTT. It encodes CSEMTAYTDTQYF.